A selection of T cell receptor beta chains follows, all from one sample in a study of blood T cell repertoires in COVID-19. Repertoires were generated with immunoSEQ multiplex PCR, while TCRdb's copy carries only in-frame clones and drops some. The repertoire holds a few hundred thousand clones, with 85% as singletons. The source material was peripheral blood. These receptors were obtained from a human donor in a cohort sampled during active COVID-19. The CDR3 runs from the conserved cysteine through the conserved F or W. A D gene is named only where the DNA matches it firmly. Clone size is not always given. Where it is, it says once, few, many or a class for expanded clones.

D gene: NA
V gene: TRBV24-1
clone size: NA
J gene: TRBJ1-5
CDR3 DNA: TGTGCCACCAGTGATCCCCGCGGGGCCAGGCCCCAGCATTTT
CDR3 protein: CATSDPRGARPQHF

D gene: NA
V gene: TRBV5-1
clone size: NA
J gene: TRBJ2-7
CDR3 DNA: TGCGCCAGCAGCGGGGGCCTTTACGAGCAGTACTTC
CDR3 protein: CASSGGLYEQYF

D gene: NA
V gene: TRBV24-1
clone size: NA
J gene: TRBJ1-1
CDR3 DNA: TGTGCCACCAGTGACACAGGGATGGCCACTGAAGCTTTCTTT
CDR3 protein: CATSDTGMATEAFF

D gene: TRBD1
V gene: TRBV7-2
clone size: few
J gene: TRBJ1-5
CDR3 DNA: TGTGCCAGCAGCTTTCAGGGGGCACGGAATCAGCCCCAGCATTTT
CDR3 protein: CASSFQGARNQPQHF

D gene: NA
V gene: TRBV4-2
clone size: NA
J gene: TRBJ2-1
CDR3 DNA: TGTGCCAGCAGCCCCAACGTAGCGGAACAGTTCTTC
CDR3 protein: CASSPNVAEQFF

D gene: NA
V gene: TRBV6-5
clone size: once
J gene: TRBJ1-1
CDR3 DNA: TGTGCCAGCAGTTACCTAGGGGTGAAAACTGAAGCTTTCTTT
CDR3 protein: CASSYLGVKTEAFF

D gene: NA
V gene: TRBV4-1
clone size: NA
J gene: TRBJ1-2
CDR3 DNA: TGCGCCAGCAGCCCCCCTGCTCACAATGGCTACACCTTC
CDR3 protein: CASSPPAHNGYTF

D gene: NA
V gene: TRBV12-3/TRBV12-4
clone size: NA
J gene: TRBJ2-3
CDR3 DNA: TGTGCCAGCAGTTTACGGTACACAGATACGCAGTATTTT
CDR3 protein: CASSLRYTDTQYF

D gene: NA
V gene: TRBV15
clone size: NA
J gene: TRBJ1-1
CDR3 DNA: TGTGCCACCAGGAGCGGAGACACTGAAGCTTTCTTT
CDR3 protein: CATRSGDTEAFF

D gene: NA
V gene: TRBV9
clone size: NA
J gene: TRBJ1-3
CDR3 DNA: TGTGCCAGCAGCGGACAAACTATAGGGGACTCTGGAAACACCATATATTTT
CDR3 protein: CASSGQTIGDSGNTIYF

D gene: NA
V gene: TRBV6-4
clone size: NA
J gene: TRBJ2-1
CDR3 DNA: TGTGCCAGCAGTGACACAGGGCTTGGCAATGAGCAGTTCTTC
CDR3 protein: CASSDTGLGNEQFF

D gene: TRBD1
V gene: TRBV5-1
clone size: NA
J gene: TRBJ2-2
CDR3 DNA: TGCGCCAGCACAGGGACAGGGGGTACCGGGGAGCTGTTTTTT
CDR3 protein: CASTGTGGTGELFF

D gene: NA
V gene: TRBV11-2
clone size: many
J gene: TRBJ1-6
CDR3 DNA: TGTGCCAGCAGCTTAGGGAGCTCCTATAATTCACCCCTCCACTTT
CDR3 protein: CASSLGSSYNSPLHF

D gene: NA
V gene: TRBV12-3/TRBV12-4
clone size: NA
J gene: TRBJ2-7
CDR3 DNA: TGTGCCAGCAGTGAACGGGGTCCCTACGAGCAGTACTTC
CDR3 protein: CASSERGPYEQYF

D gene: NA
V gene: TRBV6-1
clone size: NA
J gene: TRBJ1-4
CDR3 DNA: TGTGCCAGCAGTGAATATAGCGGGATAGGACTGTTTTTT
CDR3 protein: CASSEYSGIGLFF

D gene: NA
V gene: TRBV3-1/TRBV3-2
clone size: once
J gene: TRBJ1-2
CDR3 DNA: TGTGCCAGCAGCCAAGATGCAGGCGATTATGGCTACACCTTC
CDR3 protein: CASSQDAGDYGYTF

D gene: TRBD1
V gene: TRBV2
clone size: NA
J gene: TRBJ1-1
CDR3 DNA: TGTGCCAGCAGTGGGTCAGGGGGCGACACTGAAGCTTTCTTT
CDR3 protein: CASSGSGGDTEAFF

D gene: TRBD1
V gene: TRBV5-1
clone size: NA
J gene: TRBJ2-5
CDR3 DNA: TGCGCCAGCAGCTTGGTTGGGACAGGACAAGAGACCCAGTACTTC
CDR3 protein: CASSLVGTGQETQYF

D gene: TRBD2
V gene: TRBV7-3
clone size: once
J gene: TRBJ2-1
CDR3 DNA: TGTGCCAGCAGCTTGAGACTAGCGGGGGGCAATGAGCAGTTCTTC
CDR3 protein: CASSLRLAGGNEQFF

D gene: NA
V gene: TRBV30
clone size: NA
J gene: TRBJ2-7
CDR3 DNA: TGTGCCTGGAGTGTACAGGCATCGGACGAGCAGTACTTC
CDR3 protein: CAWSVQASDEQYF

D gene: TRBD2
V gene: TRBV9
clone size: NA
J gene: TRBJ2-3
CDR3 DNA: TGTGCCAGCAGCGTCAGGACTAGCGGGGGGACTACACGAAGAGATACGCAGTATTTT
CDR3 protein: CASSVRTSGGTTRRDTQYF

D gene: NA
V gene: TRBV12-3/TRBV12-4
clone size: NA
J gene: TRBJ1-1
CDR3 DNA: TGTGCCAGCAGTTTTAGACTTAACACTGAAGCTTTCTTT
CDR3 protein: CASSFRLNTEAFF

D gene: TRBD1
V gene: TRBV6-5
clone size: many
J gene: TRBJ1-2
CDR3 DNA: TGTGCCAGCAGTTACAGGGGGCCTAGGGTCAACTATGGCTACACCTTC
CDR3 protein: CASSYRGPRVNYGYTF

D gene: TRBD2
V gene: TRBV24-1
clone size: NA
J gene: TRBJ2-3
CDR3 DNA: TGTGCCACCAGCAAGCGGGGGGGCCCGACAGATACGCAGTATTTT
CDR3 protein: CATSKRGGPTDTQYF

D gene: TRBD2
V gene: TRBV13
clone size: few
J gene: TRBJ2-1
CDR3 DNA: TGTGCCAGCAGCTTAGTAGGGTTACTAGCGGGGGAGAATGAGCAGTTCTTC
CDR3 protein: CASSLVGLLAGENEQFF

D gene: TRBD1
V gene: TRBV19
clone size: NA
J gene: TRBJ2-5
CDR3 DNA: TGTGCCAGTAGCCGGGACAGTCTGTACCAAGAGACCCAGTACTTC
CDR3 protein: CASSRDSLYQETQYF

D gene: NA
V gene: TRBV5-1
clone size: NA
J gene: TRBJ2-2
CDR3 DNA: TGCGCCAGCAGCCGAGACAGTTACACCGGGGAGCTGTTTTTT
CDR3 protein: CASSRDSYTGELFF

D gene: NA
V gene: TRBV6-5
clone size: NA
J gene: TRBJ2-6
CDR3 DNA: TGTGCCAGCAACGAGGACAGCTCTGGGGCCAACGTCCTGACTTTC
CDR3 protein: CASNEDSSGANVLTF

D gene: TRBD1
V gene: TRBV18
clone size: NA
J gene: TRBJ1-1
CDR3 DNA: TGTGCCAGCTCGGGACAGGGGGCCCCGAACGGTGAAGCTTTCTTT
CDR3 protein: CASSGQGAPNGEAFF

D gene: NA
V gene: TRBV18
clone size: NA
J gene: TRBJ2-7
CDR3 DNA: TGTGCCAGCTCACCGGGTAAACAGGGTTCCTACGAGCAGTACTTC
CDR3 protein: CASSPGKQGSYEQYF

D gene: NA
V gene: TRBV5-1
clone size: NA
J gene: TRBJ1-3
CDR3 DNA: TGCGCCAGCAGCCTAGACAGGGGAAACACCATATATTTT
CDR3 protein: CASSLDRGNTIYF

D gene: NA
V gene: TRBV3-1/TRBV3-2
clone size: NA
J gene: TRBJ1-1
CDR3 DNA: TGTGCCAGCGCGGGCAGTCTTAGCACTGAAGCTTTCTTT
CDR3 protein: CASAGSLSTEAFF

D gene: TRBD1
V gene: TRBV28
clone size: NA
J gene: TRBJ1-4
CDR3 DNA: TGTGCCAGCAGTTCTCCGGGACAGGGGAATGAAAAACTGTTTTTT
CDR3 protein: CASSSPGQGNEKLFF

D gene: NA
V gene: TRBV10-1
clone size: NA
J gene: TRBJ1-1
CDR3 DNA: TGCGCCAGCAAGTTCTCTGGGACAAATTCTGAAGCTTTCTTT
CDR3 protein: CASKFSGTNSEAFF

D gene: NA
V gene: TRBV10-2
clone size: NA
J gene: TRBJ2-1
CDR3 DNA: TGCGCCAGCAGTGAGTCGATTAGCGAGCAGTTCTTC
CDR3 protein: CASSESISEQFF

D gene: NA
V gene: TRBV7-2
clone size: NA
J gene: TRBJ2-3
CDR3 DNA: TGTGCCAGCAGCTCCGGGACACTGAGCACAGATACGCAGTATTTT
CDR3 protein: CASSSGTLSTDTQYF

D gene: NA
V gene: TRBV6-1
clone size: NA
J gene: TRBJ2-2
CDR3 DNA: TGTGCCAGCAGTGAAGAGGGGGGGGTAAGGGAGCTGTTTTTT
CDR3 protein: CASSEEGGVRELFF

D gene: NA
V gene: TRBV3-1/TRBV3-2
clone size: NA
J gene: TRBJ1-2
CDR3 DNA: TGTGCCAGCAGCCAAACAGGGAATGTAGGCTACACCTTC
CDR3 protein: CASSQTGNVGYTF

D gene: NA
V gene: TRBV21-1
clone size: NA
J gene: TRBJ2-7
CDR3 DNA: TGTGCCAGCAGCACCGAAGGGGGAAGTGATCACGAGCAGTACTTC
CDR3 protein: CASSTEGGSDHEQYF

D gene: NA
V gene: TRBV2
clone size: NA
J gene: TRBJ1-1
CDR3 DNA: TGTGCCAGCAGGAGGGAGAACACTGAAGCTTTCTTT
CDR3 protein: CASRRENTEAFF

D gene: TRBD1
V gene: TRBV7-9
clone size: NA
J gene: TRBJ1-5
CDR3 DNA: TGTGCCAGCAGCAAGACGGGACAGGGGGCTAGTCAGCCCCAGCATTTT
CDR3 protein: CASSKTGQGASQPQHF

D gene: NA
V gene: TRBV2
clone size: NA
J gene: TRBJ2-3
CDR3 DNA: TGTGCCAGCAGCGAGACACGTGGCCCCACAGATACGCAGTATTTT
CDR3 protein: CASSETRGPTDTQYF

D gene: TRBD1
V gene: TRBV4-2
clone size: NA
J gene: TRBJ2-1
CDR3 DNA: TGTGCCAGCAGCCCTAGGGGGCCCTACAATGAGCAGTTCTTC
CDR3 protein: CASSPRGPYNEQFF

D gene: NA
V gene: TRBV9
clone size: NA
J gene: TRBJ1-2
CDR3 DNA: TGTGCCAGCAGCGTAGACAGGGCTGGCTACACCTTC
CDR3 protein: CASSVDRAGYTF

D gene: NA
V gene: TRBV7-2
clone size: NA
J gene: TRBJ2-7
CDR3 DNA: TGTGCCAGCAGCTTTCTAGCACAGGGATCCTACGAGCAGTACTTC
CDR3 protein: CASSFLAQGSYEQYF

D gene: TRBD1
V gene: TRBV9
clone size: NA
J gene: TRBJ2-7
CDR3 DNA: TGTGCCAGCAGCGTAAGACAGGGCTACTCCTACGAGCAGTACTTC
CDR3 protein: CASSVRQGYSYEQYF

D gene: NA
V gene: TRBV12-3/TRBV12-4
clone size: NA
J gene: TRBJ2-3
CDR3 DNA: TGTGCCAGCGAGACCTGGGCCAGGGATACGCAGTATTTT
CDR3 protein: CASETWARDTQYF

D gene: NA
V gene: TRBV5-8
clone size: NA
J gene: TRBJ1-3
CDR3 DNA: TGTGCCAGCAGCTACTGGAAAGGGGGGGACTCTGGAAACACCATATATTTT
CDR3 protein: CASSYWKGGDSGNTIYF

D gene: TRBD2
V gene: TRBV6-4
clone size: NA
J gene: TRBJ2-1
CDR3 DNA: TGTGCCAGCAGTGAATCTAGCGGGGGGTACAATGAGCAGTTCTTC
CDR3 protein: CASSESSGGYNEQFF

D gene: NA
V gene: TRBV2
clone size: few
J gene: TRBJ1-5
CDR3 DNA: TGTGCCAGCCAAGGAGGGAACCGTGGTCAGCCCCAGCATTTT
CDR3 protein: CASQGGNRGQPQHF

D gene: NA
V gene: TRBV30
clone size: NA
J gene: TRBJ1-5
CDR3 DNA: TGTGCCTGGAATAAACAACGGGAGGAGCCCCAGCATTTT
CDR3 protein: CAWNKQREEPQHF

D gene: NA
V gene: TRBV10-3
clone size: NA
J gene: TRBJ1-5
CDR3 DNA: TGTGCCACCACTAGGGGGATCAATCAGCCCCAGCATTTT
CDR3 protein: CATTRGINQPQHF

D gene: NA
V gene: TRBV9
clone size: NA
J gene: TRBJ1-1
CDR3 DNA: TGTGCCAGCAGCTCCAGCGGAGACACTGAAGCTTTCTTT
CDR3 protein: CASSSSGDTEAFF

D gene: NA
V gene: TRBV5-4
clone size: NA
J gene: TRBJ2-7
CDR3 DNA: TGTGCCAGCAGCCTCAGGGCTAGCGCCTACGAGCAGTACTTC
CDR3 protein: CASSLRASAYEQYF

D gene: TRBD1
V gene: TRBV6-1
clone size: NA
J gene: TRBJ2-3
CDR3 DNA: TGTGCCAGCAGGGAAGGACAGGGCGGCACAGATACGCAGTATTTT
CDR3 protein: CASREGQGGTDTQYF

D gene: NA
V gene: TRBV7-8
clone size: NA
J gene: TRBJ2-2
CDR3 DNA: TGTGCCAGCAGCTTTATATTAGGGGAGCTGTTTTTT
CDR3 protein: CASSFILGELFF

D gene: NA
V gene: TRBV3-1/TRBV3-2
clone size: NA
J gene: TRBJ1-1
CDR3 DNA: TGTGCCAGCAGCCAAGCCGTACAGCTTACACTGAACACTGAAGCTTTCTTT
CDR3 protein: CASSQAVQLTLNTEAFF

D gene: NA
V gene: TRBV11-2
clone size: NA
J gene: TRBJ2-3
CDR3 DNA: TGTGCCAGCAGCCTAAATGAAGATACGCAGTATTTT
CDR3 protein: CASSLNEDTQYF

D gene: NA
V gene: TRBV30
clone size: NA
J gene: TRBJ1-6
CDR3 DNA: TGTGCCTGGAGGCGAGGAGGGGTAGGCAATTCACCCCTCCACTTT
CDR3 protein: CAWRRGGVGNSPLHF

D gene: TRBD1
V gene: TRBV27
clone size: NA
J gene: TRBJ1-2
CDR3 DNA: TGTGCCAGCAGTTGGGCACAGGGGTCGGGCTATGGCTACACCTTC
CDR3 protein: CASSWAQGSGYGYTF